Here is one TCR beta chain with its context. Repertoires were generated with immunoSEQ multiplex PCR, while TCRdb's copy carries only in-frame clones and drops some. The table includes over 70,000 clones, about 93% detected once. These data are taken from a study of OX40 agonist ivuxolimab in advanced cancers. The CDR3 contains 15 residues. Germline V gives CDR1 LNHNV, CDR2 YYDKDF (reference sequence). J lost 5 bases, V lost 1 base, and 6 bases had no gene match. The sample was CD4+ or CD8+ T cells sorted from blood, taken in a trial of the OX40 agonist ivuxolimab. The V call is TRBV15, the J call TRBJ2-7, with 9 positions matching TRBD2. This TCR was recovered from an adult with an advanced solid tumor such as melanoma, head and neck, liver or kidney cancer. The CDR3 spells CATSRGGGGRDEQYF. The CDR3 DNA is TGTGCCACCAGCAGAGGGGGTGGCGGGAGGGACGAGCAGTACTTC.